This T cell receptor beta chain is drawn from a study of radiotherapy plus CTLA-4 blockade in lung cancer. Study details: An objective response was seen in 18% of patients, and disease control in 30% to 35%.

The CDR3 contains 12 residues. With 5 bases removed from V and 4 bases from J, the gap between germline ends came to 6 bases. CDR1 and CDR2 from the germline V gene are SGHVS and FQNEAQ. This table comes from immunoSEQ multiplex PCR, and its TCRdb copy is limited to in-frame clones, with some not included. Here the sample spans about 97,000 clones, 60% to 75% being singletons. General study points: Interferon-beta, together with early blood T cell clone dynamics, reportedly best predicted response. Tumor-origin TCR clones grew in blood after radiotherapy plus ipilimumab.

Enrolled patients, whose metastatic non-small-cell lung cancer was chemo-refractory, received focal radiation plus CTLA-4 blockade with ipilimumab. This clone showed up just a few times. Its specificity is not known. The specimen was peripheral blood, collected from a patient treated with radiotherapy plus ipilimumab. This sequence was found in a human donor with non-small cell lung cancer who had a partial response to radiotherapy plus ipilimumab. Some clones in this sample may be carry-over from other donors' samples. The chain joins TRBV7-8 to TRBJ2-1; D might be TRBD1 (5 bases). CDR3 sequence (DNA): TGTGCCAGCAGCCGACAGTACAATGAGCAGTTCTTC. Its protein is CASSRQYNEQFF. The full variable domain, completed using reference TRBV7-8 and TRBJ2-1, is GAGVSQSPRYKVAKRGQDVALRCDPISGHVSLFWYQQALGQGPEFLTYFQNEAQLDKSGLPSDRFFAERPEGSVSTLKIQRTQQEDSAVYLCASSRQYNEQFFGPGTRLTVL.